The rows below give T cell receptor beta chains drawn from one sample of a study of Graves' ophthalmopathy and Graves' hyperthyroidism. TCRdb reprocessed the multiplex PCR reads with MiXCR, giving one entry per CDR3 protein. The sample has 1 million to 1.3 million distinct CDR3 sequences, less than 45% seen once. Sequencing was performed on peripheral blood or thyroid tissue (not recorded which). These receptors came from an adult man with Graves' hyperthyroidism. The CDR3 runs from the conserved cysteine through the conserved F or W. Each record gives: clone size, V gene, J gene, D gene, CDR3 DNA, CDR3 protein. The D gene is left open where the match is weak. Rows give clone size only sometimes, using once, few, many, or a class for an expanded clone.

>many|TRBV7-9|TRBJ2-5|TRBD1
TGTGCCAGCAGCTTAGATGGGGACAGCATCCAAGAGACCCAGTACTTC
CASSLDGDSIQETQYF
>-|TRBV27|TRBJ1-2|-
TGTGCCAGCAGTGGGGAGGCGTGGGATGGCTACACCTTC
CASSGEAWDGYTF
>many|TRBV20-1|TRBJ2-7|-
TGCAGTGCTGAAGGCGGGACCCACCTTGACGAGCAGTACTTC
CSAEGGTHLDEQYF
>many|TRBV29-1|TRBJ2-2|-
TGCAGCGTTGGGGAGTACACCGGGGAGCTGTTTTTT
CSVGEYTGELFF
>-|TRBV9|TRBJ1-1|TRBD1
TGTGCCAGCAGCGCCACCGGGACAGGACGTGTGAACACTGAAGCTTTCTTT
CASSATGTGRVNTEAFF
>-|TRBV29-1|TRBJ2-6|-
TGCAGCGTTGAGGAATGGGAGAGTGGGGCCAACGTCCTGACTTTC
CSVEEWESGANVLTF
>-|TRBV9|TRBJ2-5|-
TGTGCCAGCAGCGGGAAGGTGGGGGAGACCCAGTACTTC
CASSGKVGETQYF
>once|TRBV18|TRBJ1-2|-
TGTGCCAGCTCACCACCCCAGGGATCAACTAACTATGGCTACACCTTC
CASSPPQGSTNYGYTF
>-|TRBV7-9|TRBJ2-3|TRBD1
TGTGCCAGCAGCTTCACCGGGACAGGGGCCTTTATTGATACGCAGTATTTT
CASSFTGTGAFIDTQYF
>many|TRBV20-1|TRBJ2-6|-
TGCAGTGCTAGACCGGAGGGGTGGAACGTCCTGACTTTC
CSARPEGWNVLTF
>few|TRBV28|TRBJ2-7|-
TGTGCCAGCAGTTTAGACGGGGGGCCGTCCTACGAGCAGTACTTC
CASSLDGGPSYEQYF
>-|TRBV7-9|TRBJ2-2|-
TGTGCCAGCAGCGATGGGGCGATCGGGGAGCTGTTTTTT
CASSDGAIGELFF
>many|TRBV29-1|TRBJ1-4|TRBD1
TGCAGCGTTTCCGACAGGGGGCCAGAAAAACTGTTTTTT
CSVSDRGPEKLFF
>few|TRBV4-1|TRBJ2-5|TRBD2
TGCGCCAGCAGCCCTCGCGGCCTAGCGGGGGCCAAGACCCAGTACTTC
CASSPRGLAGAKTQYF
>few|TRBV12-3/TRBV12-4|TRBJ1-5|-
TGTGCCAGCAAACTCAGACGGGGTCGGAGCAATCAGCCCCAGCATTTT
CASKLRRGRSNQPQHF
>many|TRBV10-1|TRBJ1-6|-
TGCGCCAGCAGTGAGGCGAGCAGGGGTTCACCCCTCCACTTT
CASSEASRGSPLHF
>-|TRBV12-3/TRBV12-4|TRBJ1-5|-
TGTGCCAGCAGTCTGGGTGCCCATCAGCCCCAGCATTTT
CASSLGAHQPQHF
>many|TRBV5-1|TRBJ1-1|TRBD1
TGCGCCAGCAGCCCGCAACAGGGGGTTATCACTGAAGCTTTCTTT
CASSPQQGVITEAFF
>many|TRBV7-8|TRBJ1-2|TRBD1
TGCGCCAGCAGCCAAGATTCGAGGGGGCTCTATGGCTACACCTTC
CASSQDSRGLYGYTF
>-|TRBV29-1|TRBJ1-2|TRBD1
TGCAGCGGGGTGGACAGGAGTGACTATGGCTACACCTTC
CSGVDRSDYGYTF
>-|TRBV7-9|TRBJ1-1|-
TGTGCCAGCAGCCCTACTAAGGGACTTAAAGCCAACACTGAAGCTTTCTTT
CASSPTKGLKANTEAFF
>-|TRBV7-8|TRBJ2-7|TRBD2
TGTGCCAGCGGGCGGGGGGGCAGCTCCTACGAGCAGTACTTC
CASGRGGSSYEQYF
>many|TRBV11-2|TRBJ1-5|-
TGTGCCAGCAGCTTGTCGGACTCCCTGTGGGAGCCCCAGCATTTT
CASSLSDSLWEPQHF
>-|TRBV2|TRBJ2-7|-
TGTGCCAGCAGTGCGGGCAGGAACGAGCAGTACTTC
CASSAGRNEQYF
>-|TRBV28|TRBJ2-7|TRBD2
TGTGCCAGCAGACTTAGCGGGACGAAGGAGCAGTACTTC
CASRLSGTKEQYF
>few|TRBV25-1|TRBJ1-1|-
TGTGCCAGCAGTGAAACCAGGGCTGAGGGCACTGAAGCTTTCTTT
CASSETRAEGTEAFF
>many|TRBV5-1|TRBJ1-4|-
TGCGCCAGCAGCACGACCGTAAATGAAAAACTGTTTTTT
CASSTTVNEKLFF
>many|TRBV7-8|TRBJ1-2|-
TGTGCCAGCAGCTTAGTCCGACAGGAGATTAACTATGGCTACACCTTC
CASSLVRQEINYGYTF
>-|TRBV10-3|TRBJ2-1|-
TGTGCCATCAGTGAGTCCCCCTACAATGAGCAGTTCTTC
CAISESPYNEQFF
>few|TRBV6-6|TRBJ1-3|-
TGTGCCAGCAGTACCCCGGACGGGACTAACTTCGACTCTGGAAACACCATATATTTT
CASSTPDGTNFDSGNTIYF
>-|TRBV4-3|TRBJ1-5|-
TGCGCCAGCAGCCAGGGTCAGAGGGGTCAGCCCCAGCATTTT
CASSQGQRGQPQHF